A selection of T cell receptor beta chains follows, all from one sample in a study of T-cell reconstitution after alpha-beta-depleted transplantation in children. TCRdb reanalysed the PCR reads using MiXCR and keeps one entry per CDR3 protein. The table has 200,000 to 250,000 distinct CDR3 sequences, under 13% seen once; the top ten hold roughly 27%. The material was PBMCs, obtained before TCRalphabeta/CD19-depleted stem cell transplant. The receptors come from a child less than two years old with acute myeloid leukemia, due to receive a stem cell transplant. Each CDR3 is given with its conserved first and last residue. The D gene is left open where the match is weak. Size is stated for part of the rows, as once, few or many counts, or as a class when the clone is expanded.

d_gene	j_gene	abundance	v_gene	CDR3nt	CDR3aa
NA	TRBJ2-3	NA	TRBV7-2	TGTGCCAGCAGCCCCGGACTGGGAGAAGTTACGCAGTATTTT	CASSPGLGEVTQYF
NA	TRBJ1-3	many	TRBV12-3/TRBV12-4	TGTGCCAGCAGTTTAGACACAGCCTCTGGAAACACCATATATTTT	CASSLDTASGNTIYF
NA	TRBJ2-1	many	TRBV3-1	TGTGCCAGCAGCGAAAGAAATTCCTTCAATGAGCAGTTCTTC	CASSERNSFNEQFF
TRBD2	TRBJ2-1	many	TRBV5-1	TGCGCCAGCAGCCCATTCCGGGGTAGCGGGAGATCCTACAATGAGCAGTTCTTC	CASSPFRGSGRSYNEQFF
NA	TRBJ1-4	many	TRBV29-1	TGCAGCGCCCAATCCCCCGGGCTAAAACTGTTTTTT	CSAQSPGLKLFF
NA	TRBJ1-1	many	TRBV7-2	TGTGCCAGCAGCTTCGTCAAGAACACTGAAGCTTTCTTT	CASSFVKNTEAFF
NA	TRBJ1-1	few	TRBV5-1	TGCGTCAGCAGCTTCTCCCTGAACACTGAAGCTTTCTTT	CVSSFSLNTEAFF
NA	TRBJ2-1	many	TRBV7-6	TGTGCCAGCAGCTTAGTTTCAGGTGGCGGGACTGTCGAGCAGTTCTTC	CASSLVSGGGTVEQFF
NA	TRBJ1-1	many	TRBV29-1	TGCAGCGTTGCGCCGGGACGGCCCGTCACTGAAGCTTTCTTT	CSVAPGRPVTEAFF
NA	TRBJ2-7	many	TRBV10-3	TGTGCCATCAGCCCGACGCTTCTAGCGACCCTTTACGAGCAGTACTTC	CAISPTLLATLYEQYF
TRBD1	TRBJ2-2	many	TRBV18	TGTGCCAGCTCCCGACAGGGAAACACCGGGGAGCTGTTTTTT	CASSRQGNTGELFF
TRBD1	TRBJ2-3	many	TRBV28	TGTGCCAGCGGGGGACAGGGGCTAAAAGATACGCAGTATTTT	CASGGQGLKDTQYF
NA	TRBJ1-1	many	TRBV5-1	TGCGCCAGCAGCTTGACGAGTGTTGGGAACACTGAAGCTTTCTTT	CASSLTSVGNTEAFF
NA	TRBJ2-7	few	TRBV20-1	TGCAGTGCTAGCAGGGGAAGGGACGAGCAGTACTTC	CSASRGRDEQYF
NA	TRBJ2-1	many	TRBV18	TGTGCCAGCTCCCCAGTGGGGCCCTCACCAATGCAGTTCTTC	CASSPVGPSPMQFF
TRBD1	TRBJ1-6	many	TRBV20-1	TGCAGTGCTACCCGGACAGGCTTTTCTAATTCACCCCTCCACTTT	CSATRTGFSNSPLHF
NA	TRBJ1-2	many	TRBV7-9	TGTGCCAGCAGCTTATCCGTATATGGCTACACCTTC	CASSLSVYGYTF
TRBD1	TRBJ1-4	many	TRBV27	TGTGCCAGCAGTTTGAAGGACAGGGGAACTGAAAAACTGTTTTTT	CASSLKDRGTEKLFF
NA	TRBJ2-7	few	TRBV6-5	TGTGCCAGCAGTTACTCGATTCAGGGGACTACTCCCTACGAGCAGTACTTC	CASSYSIQGTTPYEQYF
NA	TRBJ2-1	many	TRBV25-1	TGTGCCAGCACTCGGGGAGGGGGAGGATACAATGAGCAGTTCTTC	CASTRGGGGYNEQFF
TRBD2	TRBJ2-3	many	TRBV20-1	TGCAGTGCTTTCCCGGGACTAGCGGGCACAGATACGCAGTATTTT	CSAFPGLAGTDTQYF
TRBD2	TRBJ2-7	many	TRBV4-2	TGTGCCAGCAGCCAAGAGATGACTAGCGGGGTCTACGAGCAGTACTTC	CASSQEMTSGVYEQYF
NA	TRBJ1-5	many	TRBV18	TGTGCCAGCTCACCGACCACGCCGGGGAGCAATCAGCCCCAGCATTTT	CASSPTTPGSNQPQHF
NA	TRBJ2-1	many	TRBV6-5	TGTGCCAGCAGTTTCCACCCAGCGGCTGACAATGAGCAGTTCTTC	CASSFHPAADNEQFF
NA	TRBJ2-3	many	TRBV18	TGTGCCAGCTCACCCTCTAGCACAGATACGCAGTATTTT	CASSPSSTDTQYF
NA	TRBJ1-2	many	TRBV20-1	TGCAGTGCTAGGGGGGAGCAGGGATCAGGTCATGGCTACACCTTC	CSARGEQGSGHGYTF
NA	TRBJ1-1	many	TRBV7-2	TGTGCCAGCAGCTCAGGACACAACACTGAAGCTTTCTTT	CASSSGHNTEAFF
TRBD1	TRBJ2-1	many	TRBV18	TGTGCCAGCTCACCACCTACAGGGGCGATCTACAATGAGCAGTTCTTC	CASSPPTGAIYNEQFF
NA	TRBJ2-4	many	TRBV10-3	TGTGCCATCAAGCCGGCAGGGGCCAAAAACATTCAGTACTTC	CAIKPAGAKNIQYF
TRBD2	TRBJ2-3	many	TRBV6-5	TGTGCCAGCAGTTCTCGGACTAGCGGGTCGTCATTCACAGATACGCAGTATTTT	CASSSRTSGSSFTDTQYF
NA	TRBJ2-7	NA	TRBV18	TGTGCCAGCTCACCGCTGGAAACAGGGTTGAGCGAGCAGTACTTC	CASSPLETGLSEQYF
NA	TRBJ2-3	few	TRBV2	TGTGCCACCCGGGAGCCGGCAGATACGCAGTATTTT	CATREPADTQYF
TRBD2	TRBJ2-1	NA	TRBV9	TGTGCCAGCAGCTCGCGAGAGCGGGAGGGCAATGAGCAGTTCTTC	CASSSREREGNEQFF
NA	TRBJ2-1	many	TRBV7-3	TGTGCCAGCAGCTTAAGTCTTTCGGGGGTGGATGAGCAGTTCTTC	CASSLSLSGVDEQFF
NA	TRBJ2-1	many	TRBV12-3/TRBV12-4	TGTGCCAGCAGCCTCGGGATCGGCAATGAGCAGTTCTTC	CASSLGIGNEQFF
NA	TRBJ1-2	many	TRBV5-5	TGTGCCAGCAGCTTGGGAGGACACAGCAACTATGGCTACACCTTC	CASSLGGHSNYGYTF
TRBD1	TRBJ1-2	few	TRBV13	TGTGCCAGCAGCTTATACTCGGCCGGGACAGGGGGAACCTATGGCTACACCTTC	CASSLYSAGTGGTYGYTF
TRBD1	TRBJ1-1	NA	TRBV10-3	TGTGCCATCATGGCGACAGGGAGAAAAACTGAAGCTTTCTTT	CAIMATGRKTEAFF
NA	TRBJ1-1	few	TRBV5-1	TGCGCCAGCAGGGAACTAAACACTGAAGCTTTCTTT	CASRELNTEAFF
TRBD2	TRBJ2-5	many	TRBV28	TGTGCCAGCAGTCCGCTAGCGGGTGGAGAGGAGACCCAGTACTTC	CASSPLAGGEETQYF
NA	TRBJ2-1	many	TRBV12-3/TRBV12-4	TGTGCCAGCAGTTTGTCAGCGGGCGTTTACAATGAGCAGTTCTTC	CASSLSAGVYNEQFF
NA	TRBJ2-1	many	TRBV7-9	TGTGCCAGCACCTCAGCAGGGGCCGGCAATGAGCAGTTCTTC	CASTSAGAGNEQFF
TRBD2	TRBJ2-7	few	TRBV2	TGTGCCAGCAGTGAAGCTCCCGGGACTAGCGTTTACGAGCAGTACTTC	CASSEAPGTSVYEQYF
NA	TRBJ2-7	many	TRBV7-2	TGTGCCAGCAGCCCAATGATATACGAGCAGTACTTC	CASSPMIYEQYF
NA	TRBJ1-2	NA	TRBV5-1	TGCGCCAGCAGCTGGGACAACTATGGCTACTCCTTC	CASSWDNYGYSF
TRBD2	TRBJ2-1	many	TRBV9	TGTGCCAGCAGCGTAGGACTAGCGGGAGCCTACAATGAGCAGTTCTTC	CASSVGLAGAYNEQFF
NA	TRBJ1-1	many	TRBV12-3/TRBV12-4	TGTGCCAGCAAATTGGAGAGGTTCACTGAAGCTTTCTTT	CASKLERFTEAFF
NA	TRBJ2-1	many	TRBV10-3	TGTGCCATCAGTGGGTACCGGGACTGGATGTACAATGAGCAGTTCTTC	CAISGYRDWMYNEQFF
NA	TRBJ1-4	many	TRBV7-8	TGTGCCAGCAGCATCCGGGAGAAGAATGAAAAACTGTTTTTT	CASSIREKNEKLFF
NA	TRBJ2-1	NA	TRBV5-6	TGTGCCAGCAGCCCGAACCCTTCTAGCGCATACAATGAGCAGTTCTTC	CASSPNPSSAYNEQFF
TRBD2	TRBJ2-1	NA	TRBV7-3	TGTGCCAGCAGCCCGACTAGCGGCCTTTACAATGAGCAGTTCTTC	CASSPTSGLYNEQFF
NA	TRBJ1-5	many	TRBV20-1	TGCAGTGCTAGTGCAGGGTTGAATCAGCCCCAGCATTTT	CSASAGLNQPQHF
TRBD1	TRBJ2-7	many	TRBV5-1	TGCGCCAGCAGCCAAACTCCGGGACAGGGGGCTTACGAGCAGTACTTC	CASSQTPGQGAYEQYF